One sample yielded the 6 T cell receptor beta chains listed below, sequenced in a study of regulatory T cells in long-lasting Graves disease. Combining iRepertoire HTBI primers with Arm-PCR of CDR3 regions, the authors built TCR beta libraries. TCRdb used MiXCR to reprocess the multiplex PCR reads, holding one entry per CDR3 protein. The table includes 250,000 or so distinct CDR3 sequences, 15% to 20% detected once. Time point noted: newly diagnosed GD, antithyroid drugs for less than 3 months. PBMC-derived RNA was used for the TCR library. These data were also reused for a study on T cells in Graves' hyperthyroidism and ophthalmopathy.

Sequencing was performed on peripheral blood mononuclear cells (PBMCs), taken at new diagnosis, from a patient treated with antithyroid drugs. These receptor sequences come from a woman aged 25 to 39 with Graves disease.

The chain recombines TRBV13 with TRBJ1-1, with a weak D call TRBD1 (5 bases). Germline CDR1 is PRHDT and CDR2 is FYEKMQ (reference sequence). The V gene lost 5 bases and the J gene lost 3 bases, with 19 bases spanning the gap. This CDR3 has 16 amino acids. The CDR3 protein is CASSPGPPVLDTEAFF. CDR3 nucleotide sequence: TGTGCCAGCAGCCCGGGACCCCCGGTGTTGGACACTGAAGCTTTCTTT.

This clonotype showed up many times. The V and J genes are TRBV20-1 and TRBJ2-5, with 7 nucleotides matching TRBD1. CDR1 is DFQATT, CDR2 SNEGSKA, per germline (reference sequence). Trimming cost V 8 bases and J 5 bases; bases outside gene matches: 14. The CDR3 is made up of 14 amino acids. The CDR3 DNA sequence: TGCAGTCCTTCTATACAGGGGAGACGTGAGACCCAGTACTTC. Encoded protein: CSPSIQGRRETQYF.

The table lists this clonotype with many counts. The chain combines TRBV6-2 or TRBV6-3 with TRBJ1-1; weak D call: TRBD1 (6 bases). The germline gives CDR1 MNHEY, CDR2 SVGEGT. V dropped 5 bases and J dropped 1 base, with 11 bases sitting between them. The CDR3 is 14 amino acids. CDR3 residues: CASSESTGNTEAFF. CDR3 in DNA: TGTGCCAGCAGTGAATCGACAGGGAACACTGAAGCTTTCTTT.

This clonotype was counted at least ten times. This rearrangement joins TRBV7-2 to TRBJ2-1; 7 nucleotides match TRBD2. Germline V gene sequence: CDR1 SGHTA, CDR2 FQGNSA. The CDR3 has 14 residues. The V gene end was trimmed by 5 bases and the J gene end by 7 bases; junction bases not matched to a gene: 8. The DNA for the CDR3 is TGTGCCAGCAGCCCCTGGGACTATTTAAATGAGCAGTTCTTC. It is translated as CASSPWDYLNEQFF.

This clonotype was counted many times. The gene calls are TRBV27 and TRBJ2-7; D gene unclear. Germline V gives CDR1 MNHEY, CDR2 SMNVEV (reference sequence). Trimming removed 11 bases from V and 0 bases from J, with 5 bases in between. The CDR3 sequence is 10 residues long. The CDR3 DNA reads as TGTGCCGTTGGCTCCTACGAGCAGTACTTC. Translated, it gives CAVGSYEQYF.

Ten or more counts support this clonotype. The chain combines TRBV12-3 or TRBV12-4 with TRBJ2-3; D perhaps matches TRBD2 (7 bases). The CDR3 extends over 17 amino acids. Trimming removed 2 bases at V and 2 bases at J, with 17 bases between. This CDR3 is CASSLLGRGGSTDTQYF. DNA for the CDR3: TGTGCCAGCAGTTTATTGGGGAGGGGGGGTTCCACAGATACGCAGTATTTT.